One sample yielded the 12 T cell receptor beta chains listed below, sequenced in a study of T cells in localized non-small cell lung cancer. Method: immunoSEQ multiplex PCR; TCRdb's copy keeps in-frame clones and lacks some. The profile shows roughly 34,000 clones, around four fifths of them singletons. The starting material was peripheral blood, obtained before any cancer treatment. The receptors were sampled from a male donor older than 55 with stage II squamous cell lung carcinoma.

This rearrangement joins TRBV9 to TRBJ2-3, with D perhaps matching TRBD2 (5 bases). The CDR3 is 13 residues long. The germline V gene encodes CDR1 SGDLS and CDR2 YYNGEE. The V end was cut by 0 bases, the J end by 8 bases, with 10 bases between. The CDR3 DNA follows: TGTGCCAGCAGCGTAGTGGGAGAAGGTACGCAGTATTTT. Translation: CASSVVGEGTQYF.

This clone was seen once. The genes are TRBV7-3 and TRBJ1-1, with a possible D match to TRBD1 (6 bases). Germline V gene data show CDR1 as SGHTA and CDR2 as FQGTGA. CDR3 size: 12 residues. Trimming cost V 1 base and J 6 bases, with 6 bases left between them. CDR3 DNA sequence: TGTGCCAGCAGCTTAAAGGGGGCTGAAGCTTTCTTT. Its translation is CASSLKGAEAFF.

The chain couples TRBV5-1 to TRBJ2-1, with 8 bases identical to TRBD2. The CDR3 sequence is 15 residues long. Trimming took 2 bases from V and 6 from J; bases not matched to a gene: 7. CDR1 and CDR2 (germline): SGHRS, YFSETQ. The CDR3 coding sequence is TGCGCCAGCAGCTTCGACGGGAGGGCAAGCAATGAGCAGTTCTTC. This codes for CASSFDGRASNEQFF.

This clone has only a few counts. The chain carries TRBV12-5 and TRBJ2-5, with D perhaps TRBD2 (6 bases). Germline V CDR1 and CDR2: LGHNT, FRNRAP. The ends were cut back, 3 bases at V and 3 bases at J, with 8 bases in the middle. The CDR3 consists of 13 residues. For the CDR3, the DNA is TGTGCTAGTGGTTTTAGACTAGAAGAGACCCAGTACTTC. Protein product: CASGFRLEETQYF.

The CDR3 sequence: CASSEDGGSGANVLTF. DNA of the CDR3: TGTGCCAGCAGTGAAGATGGGGGCTCTGGGGCCAACGTCCTGACTTTC. The gene calls are TRBV6-1 and TRBJ2-6; D might be TRBD1 or TRBD2, each matching 5 bases. Germline lookup yields CDR1 MNHNS and CDR2 SASEGT. The V end lost 1 base, the J end lost 0 bases, and 7 bases lay between the germline ends. The CDR3 is 16 residues long.

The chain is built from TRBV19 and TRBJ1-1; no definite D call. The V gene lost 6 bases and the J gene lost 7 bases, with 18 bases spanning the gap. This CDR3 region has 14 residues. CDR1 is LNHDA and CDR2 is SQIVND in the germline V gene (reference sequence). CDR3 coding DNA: TGTGCCAGTAGACGTTTGGAACAAAATAGTGAAGCTTTCTTT. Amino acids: CASRRLEQNSEAFF.

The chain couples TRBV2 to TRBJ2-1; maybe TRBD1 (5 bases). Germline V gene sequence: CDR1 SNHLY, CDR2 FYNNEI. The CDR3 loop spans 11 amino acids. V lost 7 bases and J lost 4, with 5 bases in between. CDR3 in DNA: TGTGCCAGCACAGGGTACAATGAGCAGTTCTTC. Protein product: CASTGYNEQFF.

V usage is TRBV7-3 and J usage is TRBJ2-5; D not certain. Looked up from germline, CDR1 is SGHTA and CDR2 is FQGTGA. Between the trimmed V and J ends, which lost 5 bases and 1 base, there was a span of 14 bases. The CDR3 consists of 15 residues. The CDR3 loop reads CASSLGPKLQETQYF. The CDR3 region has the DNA TGTGCCAGCAGCCTCGGACCGAAACTCCAAGAGACCCAGTACTTC.

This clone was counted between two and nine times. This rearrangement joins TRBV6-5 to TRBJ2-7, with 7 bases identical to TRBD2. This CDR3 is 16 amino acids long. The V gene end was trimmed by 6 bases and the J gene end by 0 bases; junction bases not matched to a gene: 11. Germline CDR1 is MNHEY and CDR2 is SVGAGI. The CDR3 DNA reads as TGTGCCAGCAGCTACGACGGGACTACTCTCTCCTACGAGCAGTACTTC. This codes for CASSYDGTTLSYEQYF.

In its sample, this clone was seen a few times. The CDR3 protein is CAWSRTQGPLHF. The CDR3 nucleotides read TGTGCCTGGAGTCGAACACAGGGACCCCTCCACTTT. The rearrangement links TRBV30 to TRBJ1-6; the D gene is possibly TRBD1 (6 bases). The CDR3 length is 12 residues. Germline V CDR1 and CDR2: GTSNPN, SVGIG (reference sequence). V shed 2 bases and J shed 12 bases, with 11 bases lying between them.

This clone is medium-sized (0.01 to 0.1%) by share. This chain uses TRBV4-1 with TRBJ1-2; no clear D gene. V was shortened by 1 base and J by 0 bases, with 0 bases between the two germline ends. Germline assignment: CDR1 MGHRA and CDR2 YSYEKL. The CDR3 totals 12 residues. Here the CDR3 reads CASSQANYGYTF. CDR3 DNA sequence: TGCGCCAGCAGCCAAGCTAACTATGGCTACACCTTC.

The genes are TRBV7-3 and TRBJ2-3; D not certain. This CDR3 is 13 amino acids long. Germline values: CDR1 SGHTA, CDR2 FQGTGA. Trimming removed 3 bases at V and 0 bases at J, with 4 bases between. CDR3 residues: CASSLASTDTQYF. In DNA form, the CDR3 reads TGTGCCAGCAGCTTGGCTAGCACAGATACGCAGTATTTT. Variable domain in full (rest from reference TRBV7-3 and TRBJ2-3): GAGVSQTPSNKVTEKGKYVELRCDPISGHTALYWYRQSLGQGPEFLIYFQGTGAADDSGLPNDRFFAVRPEGSVSTLKIQRTERGDSAVYLCASSLASTDTQYFGPGTRLTVL.